This T cell receptor (beta chain) was sequenced during a study of cytomegalovirus exposure and HLA in healthy donors. Across the whole study: Among over 300 genotyped donors, around 81% fell in the Caucasian-associated ancestry cluster. General study findings and limits: Associated with cytomegalovirus, according to the listing, were 150 to 200 TCR beta chains.

Primers: 60 Vbeta forward and 13 Jbeta reverse. The data were produced by immunoSEQ multiplex PCR, yet TCRdb's version contains in-frame clones alone and is incomplete. The sample yields 82,000 or so clones, around four fifths seen once. In regard to this clone: Its antigen remains unknown.

Specimen: PBMCs. The source of this sequence is a woman aged 45-60 years in good health and CMV-seropositive.

CDR3 residues: CASSSQGTQYF. CDR3 DNA: TGTGCCAGCAGCTCCCAGGGGACCCAGTACTTC. The rearrangement links TRBV11-2 to TRBJ2-5, with D possibly TRBD1 on 5 matching bases. Germline CDR1 and CDR2: SGHAT and FQNNGV. V was shortened by 4 bases and J by 7 bases, with 7 bases between the two germline ends. The length of the CDR3 is 11 residues.